Below, one T cell receptor beta chain is given with its context. Its antigen is not known. A junction end diverges from the germline sequence, so it may reflect a read error. Looked up from germline, CDR1 is SSHAT and CDR2 is FNYEAQ (reference sequence). The CDR3 is 14 amino acids. Full-length variable regions came from constant-region reverse primers plus semi-nested Nested Universal Primer A PCR. One entry per CDR3 protein, called by TCRdb with MiXCR from the 5' RACE reads. The sample lists about 6,200 distinct CDR3 sequences, 59% occurring once. Memory CD4+ T cells were sorted as CD4+CD45RO+CD25- cells. General observations from the study: Tumor-infiltrating Treg TCR alpha and beta sequences overlapped most with tumor naive CD4+ T cells, then blood naive.

The sample was tumor-infiltrating memory CD4+ T cells sorted from the breast tumor. Subset defined: memory CD4+ T cells, CD4+CD45RO+CD25-. The chain carries TRBV7-7 and TRBJ2-3, with D hard to call. This sequence was found in a female donor with breast cancer. This CDR3 reads CASSPLFSTDTQYF. In DNA, the CDR3 is TGTGCTAGCAGCCCCCTGTTTAGCACAGATACGCAGTATTTT.